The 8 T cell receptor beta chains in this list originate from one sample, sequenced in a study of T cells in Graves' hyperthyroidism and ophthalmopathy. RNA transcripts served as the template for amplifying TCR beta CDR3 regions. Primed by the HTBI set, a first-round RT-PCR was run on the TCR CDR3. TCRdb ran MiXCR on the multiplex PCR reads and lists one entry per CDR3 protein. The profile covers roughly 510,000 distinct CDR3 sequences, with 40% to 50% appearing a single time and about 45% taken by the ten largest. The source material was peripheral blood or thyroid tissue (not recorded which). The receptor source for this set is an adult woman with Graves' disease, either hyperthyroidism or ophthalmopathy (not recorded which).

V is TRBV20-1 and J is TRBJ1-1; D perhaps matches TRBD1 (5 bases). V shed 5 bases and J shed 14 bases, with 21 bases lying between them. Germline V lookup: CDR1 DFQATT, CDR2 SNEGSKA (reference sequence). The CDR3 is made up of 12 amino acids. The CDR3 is CSASGLAGGWFF. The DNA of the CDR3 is TGCAGTGCTTCGGGACTAGCGGGAGGGTGGTTCTTT.

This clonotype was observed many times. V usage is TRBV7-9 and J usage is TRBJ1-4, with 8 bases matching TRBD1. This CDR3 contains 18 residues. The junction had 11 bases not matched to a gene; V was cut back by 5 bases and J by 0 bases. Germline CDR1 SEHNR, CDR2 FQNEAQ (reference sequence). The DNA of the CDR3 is TGTGCCAGCAGCGGCCGGGACAGGACGACCTCAACTAATGAAAAACTGTTTTTT. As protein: CASSGRDRTTSTNEKLFF.

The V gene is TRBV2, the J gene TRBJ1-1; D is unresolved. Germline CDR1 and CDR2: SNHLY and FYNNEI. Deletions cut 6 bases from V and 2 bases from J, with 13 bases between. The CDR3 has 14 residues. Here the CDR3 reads CASRVERENTEAFF. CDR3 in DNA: TGTGCCAGCAGAGTGGAAAGGGAAAACACTGAAGCTTTCTTT.

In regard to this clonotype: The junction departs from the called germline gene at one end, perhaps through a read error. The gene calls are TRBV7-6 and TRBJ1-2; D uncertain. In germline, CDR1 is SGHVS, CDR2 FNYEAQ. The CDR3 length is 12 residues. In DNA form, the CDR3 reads TGTGCCAGCAGCGCCGGTACTAGCGGGCCTAACTTC. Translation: CASSAGTSGPNF.

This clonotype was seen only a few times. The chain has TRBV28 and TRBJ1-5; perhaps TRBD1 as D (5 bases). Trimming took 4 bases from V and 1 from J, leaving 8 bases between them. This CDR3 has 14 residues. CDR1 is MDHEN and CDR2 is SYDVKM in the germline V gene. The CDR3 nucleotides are TGTGCCAGCAGTTGGGGCGTCAGCAATCAGCCCCAGCATTTT. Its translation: CASSWGVSNQPQHF.

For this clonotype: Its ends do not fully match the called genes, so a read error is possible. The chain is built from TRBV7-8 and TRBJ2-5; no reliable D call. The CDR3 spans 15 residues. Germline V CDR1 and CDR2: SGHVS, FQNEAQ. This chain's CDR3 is CAGSLEPWRRETQYF. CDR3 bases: TGTGCCGGCAGCTTAGAGCCCTGGCGAAGGGAGACCCAGTACTTC. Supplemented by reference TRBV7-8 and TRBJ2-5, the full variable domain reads GAGVSQSPRYKVAKRGQDVALRCDPISGHVSLFWYQQALGQGPEFLTYFQNEAQLDKSGLPSDRFFAERPEGSVSTLKIQRTQQEDSAVYLCAGSLEPWRRETQYFGPGTRLLVL.

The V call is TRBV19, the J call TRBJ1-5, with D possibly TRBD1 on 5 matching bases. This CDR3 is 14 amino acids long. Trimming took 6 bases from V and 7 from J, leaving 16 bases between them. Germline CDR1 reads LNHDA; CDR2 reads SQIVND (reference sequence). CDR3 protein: CASSTNGAYQPQHF. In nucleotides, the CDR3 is TGTGCCAGTAGCACAAATGGGGCCTACCAGCCCCAGCATTTT.

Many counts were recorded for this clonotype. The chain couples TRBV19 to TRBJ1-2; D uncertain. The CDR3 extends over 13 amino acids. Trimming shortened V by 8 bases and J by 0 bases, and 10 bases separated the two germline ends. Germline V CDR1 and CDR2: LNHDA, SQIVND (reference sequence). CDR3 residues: CASVGDSNYGYTF. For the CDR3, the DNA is TGTGCCAGTGTAGGCGATTCTAACTATGGCTACACCTTC.